This T cell receptor (beta chain) was profiled in a study of Graves' ophthalmopathy and Graves' hyperthyroidism. Amplified TCR beta CDR3 regions were obtained using RNA transcripts as template. The first round was an RT-PCR with HTBI primers, and the second round was a multiplex PCR. TCRdb ran MiXCR on the multiplex PCR reads and lists one entry per CDR3 protein. The sample includes some 1.1 million distinct CDR3 sequences, 35% to 40% seen only once; the top ten take more than 9.5%. Physicians reached a diagnosis by relying on clinical symptoms, serum thyroxine, TRAb, thyroid ultrasound and orbital computed tomography. Germline assignment: CDR1 LNHDA and CDR2 SQIVND (reference sequence). V dropped 5 bases and J dropped 9 bases, with 11 bases sitting between them. CDR3 length: 13 amino acids. The sample holds many counts of this clonotype.

This sequence originates from an adult man with Graves' hyperthyroidism. The specimen was peripheral blood or thyroid tissue (not recorded which). The chain combines TRBV19 with TRBJ1-6; unclear D gene. The CDR3 sequence: CASSPNRGSPLHF. DNA for the CDR3: TGTGCCAGTAGTCCGAACCGGGGTTCACCCCTCCACTTT.